The 16 T cell receptor beta chains in this list originate from one sample, sequenced in a study of cytomegalovirus exposure and HLA in healthy donors. The study ran its PCR with 60 Vbeta and 13 Jbeta primers. Using immunoSEQ multiplex PCR, the repertoire was profiled, and TCRdb retains in-frame clones only, with some absent. This listing includes about 91,000 clones. The sample taken for sequencing was PBMCs. The receptors derive from a woman aged 25 to 39 in good health and CMV-seronegative.

The chain combines TRBV19 with TRBJ2-7; the D gene is possibly TRBD1 (6 bases). The V and J ends lost 7 bases and 2 bases respectively, with 15 bases between them. CDR1 is LNHDA and CDR2 is SQIVND in the germline V gene (reference sequence). The CDR3 length is 14 residues. The DNA for the CDR3 is TGTGCCAGTAAGGCCAGGGGAGTTCCCTACGAGCAGTACTTC. It is translated as CASKARGVPYEQYF.

J is TRBJ1-6 and V is TRBV11-1, with 9 nucleotides matching TRBD1. The germline V gene encodes CDR1 SGHAT and CDR2 FQDESV (reference sequence). V was clipped by 5 bases and J by 3 bases; unmatched bases: 2. The CDR3 totals 15 residues. In nucleotides, the CDR3 is TGTGCCAGCAGCCCGGACAGGGGCTATAATTCACCCCTCCACTTT. Its protein is CASSPDRGYNSPLHF. The variable domain in full, completed from reference TRBV11-1 and TRBJ1-6, reads EAEVAQSPRYKITEKSQAVAFWCDPISGHATLYWYRQILGQGPELLVQFQDESVVDDSQLPKDRFSAERLKGVDSTLKIQPAELGDSAMYLCASSPDRGYNSPLHFGNGTRLTVT.

The J gene is TRBJ1-2, the V gene TRBV27; D perhaps matches TRBD1 (5 bases). CDR1 and CDR2 from the germline V gene are MNHEY and SMNVEV (reference sequence). V was pared by 2 bases and J by 10 bases, with 17 bases between. The CDR3 has 14 residues. In DNA form, the CDR3 reads TGTGCCAGCAGTTTAAGGGGCCTAATGCGGACCTACACCTTC. It specifies CASSLRGLMRTYTF.

J is TRBJ2-7 and V is TRBV5-6; 15 bases map to TRBD2. Trimming at V came to 4 bases and at J to 3 bases, leaving 14 bases not matched to a gene. CDR3 length equals 19 residues. The V gene's germline CDR1 is SGHDT and CDR2 YYEEEE. CDR3 in DNA: TGTGCCAGCAGCCCTGGACTAGCGGGAGGGCCGGGTTTGAGCTACGAGCAGTACTTC. Its protein product is CASSPGLAGGPGLSYEQYF.

The genes are TRBV27 and TRBJ2-1; maybe TRBD2 (6 bases). The CDR3 has 15 residues. Germline loops: CDR1 MNHEY, CDR2 SMNVEV (reference sequence). Trimming removed 6 bases from V and 7 bases from J, with 19 bases in between. This CDR3 reads CASSHAGSGKNEQFF. The CDR3 nucleotides are TGTGCCAGCAGCCACGCCGGGAGTGGTAAAAATGAGCAGTTCTTC.

Regarding this clone: The sample carries other DNA sequences with the same CDR3. V gene TRBV30 combines with J gene TRBJ1-2; maybe TRBD1 (5 bases). V lost 2 bases to trimming and J lost 2 bases, with 9 bases between them. CDR3 length: 13 residues. Germline CDR1 and CDR2: GTSNPN and SVGIG (reference sequence). The DNA for the CDR3 is TGTGCCTGGAGTCTCCAGGGAAACTATGGCTACACCTTC. Translated, it gives CAWSLQGNYGYTF.

The J gene is TRBJ2-2, the V gene TRBV6-6, with TRBD2 matching over 7 bases. The germline V gene has CDR1 MNHNY and CDR2 SVGAGI (reference sequence). V lost 7 bases and J lost 1; bases outside the gene matches: 9. This CDR3 spans 16 amino acids. The CDR3 loop reads CASTTGASGNTGELFF. In nucleotides, the CDR3 is TGTGCCAGCACTACCGGGGCTAGCGGGAACACCGGGGAGCTGTTTTTT.

The chain is built from TRBV9 and TRBJ1-1; 9 positions agree with TRBD1. There are 17 residues in the CDR3. Germline V CDR1 and CDR2: SGDLS, YYNGEE. With 0 bases clipped from V and 0 bases from J, the junction kept 6 bases outside the gene matches. The CDR3 is CASSVGSGQGMNTEAFF. As DNA, the CDR3 is TGTGCCAGCAGCGTAGGATCAGGACAGGGGATGAACACTGAAGCTTTCTTT.

The rearrangement links TRBV7-3 to TRBJ1-6; no reliable D call. Trimming removed 2 bases from V and 4 bases from J, with 9 bases in between. Germline CDR1 SGHTA, CDR2 FQGTGA. This CDR3 has 15 amino acids. As DNA, the CDR3 is TGTGCCAGCAGCTTAGGTAGCGGATATAATTCACCCCTCCACTTT. This sequence encodes CASSLGSGYNSPLHF.

The CDR3 region has the DNA TGTGCCAGCAGCTTAGGGTGGAGCTCCTACAATGAGCAGTTCTTC. Protein product: CASSLGWSSYNEQFF. The V and J genes are TRBV7-3 and TRBJ2-1, with D unresolved. The germline CDR1 and CDR2 sequences are SGHTA and FQGTGA. V was pared by 2 bases and J by 0 bases, with 8 bases between. This CDR3 comprises 15 residues.

The genes are TRBV5-1 and TRBJ2-3; D possibly corresponds to TRBD1 (6 bases). Germline lookup yields CDR1 SGHRS and CDR2 YFSETQ. The CDR3 runs 16 residues. The ends were cut back, 4 bases at V and 0 bases at J, with 15 bases in the middle. CDR3 nucleotide sequence: TGCGCCAGCAGCCGTACACCAACAGGGAGCACAGATACGCAGTATTTT. It codes for CASSRTPTGSTDTQYF.

The chain combines TRBV9 with TRBJ2-2, with TRBD1 identical over 7 bases. Germline V gene lookup returns CDR1 SGDLS and CDR2 YYNGEE. Trimming removed 7 bases from V and 2 bases from J; junction bases left unmatched: 2. The CDR3 is 13 residues long. CDR3 bases: TGTGCCAGCGGGACAGATAACACCGGGGAGCTGTTTTTT. Its protein product is CASGTDNTGELFF.

CDR3 sequence: CASRAAHRSNTEAFF. The CDR3 nucleotides read TGTGCCAGTAGGGCCGCTCACCGTTCAAACACTGAAGCTTTCTTT. V is TRBV19 and J is TRBJ1-1; D is uncertain. This CDR3 spans 15 amino acids. The ends were cut back, 6 bases at V and 2 bases at J, with 16 bases in the middle. Germline V gives CDR1 LNHDA, CDR2 SQIVND (reference sequence).

For this clone: Other DNA sequences from this sample encode an identical CDR3 as well. The gene calls are TRBV18 and TRBJ1-1; TRBD1 matches 7 bases. Per the germline V gene, CDR1 is KGHSH and CDR2 is LQKENI. The CDR3 sequence is 13 residues long. V lost 2 bases, J lost 6 bases, and 3 bases stayed unmatched. This chain's CDR3 is CASSPGQGAEAFF. DNA for the CDR3: TGTGCCAGCTCACCAGGGCAGGGGGCTGAAGCTTTCTTT.

The chain couples TRBV6-1 to TRBJ2-5; 7 bases map to TRBD2. Per germline, CDR1 MNHNS and CDR2 SASEGT. The CDR3 consists of 15 residues. V shed 2 bases and J 2 bases; nucleotides not matched to a gene: 5. The CDR3 loop is CASSEMGGSQETQYF. The CDR3 bases are TGTGCCAGCAGTGAAATGGGGGGGTCACAAGAGACCCAGTACTTC.

The chain joins TRBV7-9 to TRBJ1-1, with D perhaps TRBD1 (6 bases). The CDR3 is 14 residues long. Trimming took 2 bases from V and 3 from J, leaving 10 bases between them. CDR1 is SEHNR and CDR2 is FQNEAQ in the germline V gene (reference sequence). CDR3 sequence (DNA): TGTGCCAGCAGCTTACAGGGGAAGGACACTGAAGCTTTCTTT. Translation: CASSLQGKDTEAFF.